The source of this T cell receptor beta chain is a study of cytomegalovirus exposure and HLA in healthy donors. Study-wide findings and caveats: Follow-up analysis later connected one missense variant in DCLRE1C with trimming of TCR beta V- and J-genes. In the analysis, some V segments, TRBV6-2 and TRBV6-3 included, were excluded as indistinguishable. Researchers had no immune exposure information except CMV serostatus available.

PCR employed 60 Vbeta and 13 Jbeta primers. The table came from immunoSEQ multiplex PCR; TCRdb's copy has only in-frame clones and leaves some out. The table has 180,000 or so clones, 76% seen once. The V end lost 8 bases, the J end lost 3 bases, and 19 bases lay between the germline ends. This CDR3 is built from 15 residues. Germline CDR1 and CDR2: MRHNA and SNTAGT. Points on this clone: As yet, its antigen is unknown.

Unrecorded immune exposures were likely, despite nominal health at sampling. The chain employs TRBV6-4 and TRBJ1-1, with D possibly TRBD1 on 6 matching bases. Material: PBMCs. This TCR derives from a woman aged 25 to 39 in good health and CMV-seropositive. CDR3 residues: CASPGTRTTYTEAFF. In DNA, the CDR3 is TGTGCCAGCCCCGGGACACGGACAACATACACTGAAGCTTTCTTT.